These T cell receptor beta chains were read from a single sample in a study of shared clonotypes between healthy human individuals. Using immunoSEQ multiplex PCR, the repertoire was profiled, and TCRdb retains in-frame clones only, with some absent. This sample has 80,000 to 100,000 clones, with over 60% found just once. Sequencing was carried out using memory CD8+ T cells sorted from blood. These receptors all come from a man aged 25 to 40 in good health. CDR3s include the opening cysteine and the closing phenylalanine or tryptophan. D genes are given only for firm matches. Only some rows state a clone size, as once, few, many or a class for expanded clones.

TRBV28	TRBJ2-2	.	TRBD2	CASSPGLAGGFGELFF	TGTGCCAGCAGTCCGGGACTAGCGGGAGGGTTCGGGGAGCTGTTTTTT
TRBV19	TRBJ2-1	.	TRBD2	CASSIDRTSGTGGAYNEQFF	TGTGCCAGTAGTATAGACAGGACTAGCGGGACGGGTGGGGCCTACAATGAGCAGTTCTTC
TRBV7-9	TRBJ2-1	.	TRBD2	CASSPSSGAYNEQFF	TGTGCCAGCAGCCCTTCTAGCGGAGCCTACAATGAGCAGTTCTTC
TRBV4-1	TRBJ2-5	.	TRBD1	CASSRTGGTQYF	TGCGCCAGCAGCCGGACAGGGGGGACCCAGTACTTC
TRBV7-9	TRBJ2-1	.	.	CASSLSSVDEQFF	TGTGCCAGCAGCTTATCTAGCGTGGATGAGCAGTTCTTC
TRBV4-2	TRBJ2-3	.	.	CASSQDTGGRSPYF	TGTGCCAGCAGCCAAGATACCGGAGGTCGTTCCCCGTATTTT
TRBV19	TRBJ2-5	.	TRBD2	CASSGLAGVGETQYF	TGTGCCAGCTCGGGACTAGCGGGAGTAGGTGAGACCCAGTACTTC
TRBV27	TRBJ1-1	once	.	CASSPEAFF	TGTGCCAGCAGCCCCGAAGCTTTCTTT
TRBV4-1	TRBJ1-5	.	.	CASSPRAVSNQPQHF	TGCGCCAGCAGCCCACGGGCGGTTAGCAATCAGCCCCAGCATTTT
TRBV10-3	TRBJ1-1	.	TRBD1	CAIRGQGVNTEAFF	TGTGCCATCAGGGGACAGGGTGTGAACACTGAAGCTTTCTTT
TRBV5-1	TRBJ2-7	.	.	CASSFDRLYEQYF	TGCGCCAGCAGCTTCGACAGACTCTACGAGCAGTACTTC
TRBV28	TRBJ1-2	.	TRBD1	CASFAPGRGWYGYTF	TGTGCCAGCTTCGCACCCGGCAGGGGGTGGTATGGCTACACCTTC
TRBV5-1	TRBJ2-7	.	.	CASSSNRDWSLYEQYF	TGCGCCAGCAGCTCCAACAGGGATTGGAGCCTCTACGAGCAGTACTTC
TRBV30	TRBJ2-1	.	TRBD2	CAWGGLAANNEQFF	TGTGCCTGGGGCGGACTAGCGGCCAACAATGAGCAGTTCTTC
TRBV15	TRBJ1-3	.	.	CATSRDQFEGNTIYF	TGTGCCACCAGCAGAGATCAGTTTGAGGGAAACACCATATATTTT
TRBV25-1	TRBJ2-3	.	TRBD2	CASSEEISGRRGTQYF	TGTGCCAGCAGTGAAGAGATTAGCGGGAGAAGGGGGACGCAGTATTTT
TRBV5-6	TRBJ1-1	.	.	CASSLGTIEAFF	TGTGCCAGCAGCTTGGGAACAATTGAAGCTTTCTTT
TRBV7-6	TRBJ2-1	once	TRBD1	CASSLAGTGARNEQFF	TGTGCCAGCAGCTTAGCGGGGACAGGGGCGAGGAATGAGCAGTTCTTC
TRBV2	TRBJ2-7	.	.	CASGGYEQYF	TGTGCCAGCGGCGGGTACGAGCAGTACTTC
TRBV6-5	TRBJ2-7	.	.	CATEESREAGEQYF	TGTGCCACCGAGGAATCCAGGGAAGCGGGCGAGCAGTACTTC
TRBV6-1	TRBJ1-5	few	.	CASSELTRPDQPQHF	TGTGCCAGCAGTGAATTAACCCGACCGGATCAGCCCCAGCATTTT
TRBV27	TRBJ2-3	.	TRBD2	CASSSGLAGYTQYF	TGTGCCAGCAGTTCAGGACTAGCGGGATATACGCAGTATTTT
TRBV7-9	TRBJ2-1	.	TRBD2	CASSLVGTSLYNEQFF	TGTGCCAGCAGCTTAGTGGGGACTAGCCTCTACAATGAGCAGTTCTTC
TRBV6-5	TRBJ2-6	.	.	CASEDESSGANVLTF	TGTGCCAGTGAGGACGAGTCCTCTGGGGCCAACGTCCTGACTTTC
TRBV27	TRBJ2-3	.	TRBD2	CASNPPGLAGNTDTQYF	TGTGCCAGCAACCCCCCTGGACTAGCGGGAAACACAGATACGCAGTATTTT
TRBV4-1	TRBJ2-1	.	.	CASSDVQEPYNEQFF	TGCGCCAGCAGCGACGTGCAGGAACCCTACAATGAGCAGTTCTTC
TRBV6-1	TRBJ2-5	few	TRBD1	CASRDSRDRGETQYF	TGTGCCAGCAGAGATAGCCGGGACAGGGGAGAGACCCAGTACTTC
TRBV15	TRBJ1-4	.	.	CATSPPGNGNEKLFF	TGTGCCACCAGTCCTCCGGGAAATGGAAATGAAAAACTGTTTTTT
TRBV4-2	TRBJ2-1	.	.	CASSQATEPYNEQFF	TGTGCCAGCAGCCAAGCGACAGAACCCTACAATGAGCAGTTCTTC
TRBV13	TRBJ2-7	few	.	CASSGLQAGEISYEQYF	TGTGCCAGCTCGGGTCTCCAGGCAGGGGAAATATCCTACGAGCAGTACTTC
TRBV20-1	TRBJ2-5	.	.	CSAGTLETQYF	TGCAGTGCTGGGACTTTAGAGACCCAGTACTTC
TRBV20-1	TRBJ2-3	.	.	CSASIADTQYF	TGCAGTGCTAGTATCGCAGATACGCAGTATTTT
TRBV7-9	TRBJ2-3	.	TRBD1	CASSLASRTGTGYF	TGTGCCAGCAGCTTAGCTTCCCGGACAGGGACTGGGTATTTT
TRBV11-3	TRBJ2-7	.	TRBD2	CASSSPGTSDEQYF	TGTGCCAGCAGCTCCCCGGGGACTAGCGACGAGCAGTACTTC
TRBV27	TRBJ2-2	once	.	CASSLGYTGELFF	TGTGCCAGCAGTTTAGGCTACACCGGGGAGCTGTTTTTT
TRBV27	TRBJ2-7	few	.	CASSFRRGVVFDEQYF	TGTGCCAGCAGTTTTCGGAGGGGAGTTGTGTTTGACGAGCAGTACTTC
TRBV21-1	TRBJ2-7	.	.	CARGHLCSYEQYF	TGTGCCCGAGGACACTTGTGCTCCTACGAGCAGTACTTC
TRBV7-3	TRBJ2-2	.	.	CASSLRPSLPNTGELFF	TGTGCCAGCAGCTTAAGGCCGTCCCTCCCCAACACCGGGGAGCTGTTTTTT
TRBV29-1	TRBJ2-1	.	TRBD2	CSVAGTTDDEQFF	TGCAGCGTCGCCGGGACTACAGACGATGAGCAGTTCTTC